The text below deals with one T cell receptor beta chain. Its antigen is unknown. The entry originates in a study of blood T cells in healthy people across ages. The study, taken as a whole, reports: One million T cells yielded diversity estimates that were considered underestimates. Significant beta diversity loss was already apparent by age approximately 42, declining roughly linearly.

V was clipped by 6 bases and J by 7 bases, with 19 bases between them. The CDR3 is 15 residues long. For every donor, a draw yielded ten milliliters of peripheral blood. It was with a sample-barcoded 5' primer and a J-beta primer mix that a second PCR of roughly 6 to 12 cycles was run. A single record per CDR3 protein comes from TCRdb applying MiXCR to the 5' RACE reads. The data hold 700,000 to 800,000 distinct CDR3 sequences, with roughly 47% observed a single time. The source is a woman aged 60-70 years in good health. The sequencing sample was made of blood. V gene TRBV12-3 or TRBV12-4 combines with J gene TRBJ2-1; possibly TRBD2 for D (5 bases). CDR3 bases: TGTGCCAGCAGCCCCCGGGAACCGATTCGTAATGAGCAGTTCTTC. Its translation: CASSPREPIRNEQFF.